The rows below give T cell receptor beta chains drawn from one sample of a study of chemoradiotherapy in HPV16-positive cancers. Assay used: immunoSEQ multiplex PCR; TCRdb lists only in-frame clones, some missing. This sample carries roughly 20,000 clones, about four fifths of them seen once, and the ten largest clones take roughly 3.7%. The sample was blood, taken from a patient who underwent chemoradiotherapy. The receptor source for this set is a human donor with HPV-associated anogenital cancer. Both conserved end residues are part of each CDR3. A D gene is named only where the DNA matches it firmly. The size entry is marked missing in some rows and otherwise reads once, few, many or a size class.

>NA|NA|TRBV19|TRBJ2-7
TGTGCCAGTAGTATAGTTTCCGGAGGCGAGCAGTACTTC
CASSIVSGGEQYF
>NA|NA|TRBV9|TRBJ2-2
TGTGCCAGCAGCCCTCTCCTTGCCGGGGAGCTGTTTTTT
CASSPLLAGELFF
>NA|NA|TRBV19|TRBJ1-5
TGTGCCAGTAGTATAGCGGGGCCTAATCAGCCCCAGCATTTT
CASSIAGPNQPQHF
>TRBD1|NA|TRBV7-9|TRBJ1-2
TGTGCCAGCAGCACGGGACAGGGTCACTATGGCTACACCTTC
CASSTGQGHYGYTF
>TRBD1|NA|TRBV12-5|TRBJ2-7
TGTGCTAGTGGTCCACAGGGGTACGAGCAGTACTTC
CASGPQGYEQYF
>NA|NA|TRBV28|TRBJ2-2
TGTGCCAGCAGTTTAACAGTCCCCGGGGAGCTGTTTTTT
CASSLTVPGELFF
>TRBD1|NA|TRBV4-3|TRBJ1-1
TGCGCCAGCAGCCCAGGGGGCCGGAACACTGAAGCTTTCTTT
CASSPGGRNTEAFF
>NA|NA|TRBV11-2|TRBJ2-5
TGTGCCAGCAGCTTAGGGCCAGGACAAGAGACCCAGTACTTC
CASSLGPGQETQYF
>TRBD1|few|TRBV7-9|TRBJ2-7
TGTGCCAGCAGCCCAGGACAGGGCGCGACCTACGAGCAGTACTTC
CASSPGQGATYEQYF
>TRBD1|NA|TRBV4-2|TRBJ2-1
TGTGCCAGCAGCCAAGATAGGGGGACAGGGGGCAATGAGCAGTTCTTC
CASSQDRGTGGNEQFF
>NA|once|TRBV7-8|TRBJ1-5
TGTGCCAGCAGCTTAGTAGGGGGGGAGGGTCAGCCCCAGCATTTT
CASSLVGGEGQPQHF
>NA|NA|TRBV5-1|TRBJ2-5
TGCGCCAGCAGCCGCCTCCCCGAAGAGACCCAGTACTTC
CASSRLPEETQYF
>TRBD1|NA|TRBV7-2|TRBJ1-2
TGTGCCAGCAGCTTACCAGGGGGCATTTATGGCTACACCTTC
CASSLPGGIYGYTF
>NA|NA|TRBV6-6|TRBJ2-5
TGTGCCAGCAGTCAATCTAGCAGAGAAGAGACCCAGTACTTC
CASSQSSREETQYF
>TRBD1|NA|TRBV5-4|TRBJ2-7
TGTGCCAGCAGCTTAGGGACAGAGGACGAGCAGTACTTC
CASSLGTEDEQYF
>NA|NA|TRBV7-8|TRBJ2-7
TGTGCCAGCAGCTCCCGAAGATTCAGCTCCTACGAGCAGTACTTC
CASSSRRFSSYEQYF
>TRBD1|NA|TRBV29-1|TRBJ2-3
TGCAGCGCACGACAGGGGGCGTCAACAGATACGCAGTATTTT
CSARQGASTDTQYF
>TRBD1|NA|TRBV6-1|TRBJ1-3
TGTGCCAGCAGTGAAGTATTGTTAAACAGGGGTTCTGGAAACACCATATATTTT
CASSEVLLNRGSGNTIYF
>NA|once|TRBV6-6|TRBJ2-7
TGTGCCAGCAGACCCCGGGACTTACTCTACGAGCAGTACTTC
CASRPRDLLYEQYF
>NA|NA|TRBV18|TRBJ2-3
TGTGCCAGCTCACCAGGCGGTCCAGATACGCAGTATTTT
CASSPGGPDTQYF
>NA|NA|TRBV28|TRBJ1-4
TGTGCCAGCAGTAGCACATTCCGAAGTAATGAAAAACTGTTTTTT
CASSSTFRSNEKLFF
>TRBD2|NA|TRBV5-1|TRBJ2-1
TGCGCCAGCAGTTCGGGACTAGCGAACAATGAGCAGTTCTTC
CASSSGLANNEQFF
>NA|NA|TRBV28|TRBJ1-2
TGTGCCAGCAGATCCGATTATGGCTACACCTTC
CASRSDYGYTF
>NA|NA|TRBV11-2|TRBJ1-1
TGTGCCAGCAGCTTCCAGGGGATGGACACTGAAGCTTTCTTT
CASSFQGMDTEAFF
>NA|NA|TRBV27|TRBJ1-4
TGTGCCAGCAGTTTTGGGACCGAACTGTTTTTT
CASSFGTELFF
>NA|NA|TRBV7-8|TRBJ2-7
TGTGCCAGCAGCCCCGGGACAAGGCAATACGAGCAGTACTTC
CASSPGTRQYEQYF
>NA|NA|TRBV11-3|TRBJ1-3
TGTGCCAGCAGCCGCGGCAGGGGAAACACCATATATTTT
CASSRGRGNTIYF
>NA|NA|TRBV28|TRBJ1-5
TGTGCCAGTCTTACAGGGATTAGCAATCAGCCCCAGCATTTT
CASLTGISNQPQHF
>TRBD1|NA|TRBV5-1|TRBJ2-7
TGCGCCAGCACGGACAGGCGCGAGAACGAGCAGTACTTC
CASTDRRENEQYF
>NA|NA|TRBV5-8|TRBJ2-3
TGTGCCAGCAGCTTGAGACGTGCGGCGGATACGCAGTATTTT
CASSLRRAADTQYF
>NA|NA|TRBV2|TRBJ2-7
TGTGCCAGCAGCCTCAGGATACCTCCCTCCTACGAGCAGTACTTC
CASSLRIPPSYEQYF
>NA|NA|TRBV11-2|TRBJ2-7
TGTGCCAGCAGCTTAAATAGGTTCTACGAGCAGTACTTC
CASSLNRFYEQYF
>NA|NA|TRBV7-2|TRBJ1-4
TGTGCCAGCAGCTTAGACGCTGCAACTAATGAAAAACTGTTTTTT
CASSLDAATNEKLFF
>NA|NA|TRBV7-9|TRBJ1-1
TGTGCCAGCAGCTTAAGGGGGGTTTTTGGCACTGAAGCTTTCTTT
CASSLRGVFGTEAFF
>NA|NA|TRBV19|TRBJ2-6
TGTGCCAGCTACAAGGGGCTCCTTATACCCTCTGGGGCCAACGTCCTGACTTTC
CASYKGLLIPSGANVLTF
>NA|once|TRBV5-5|TRBJ1-5
TGTGCCAGCAGCTTGGGACAGAGCAATCAGCCCCAGCATTTT
CASSLGQSNQPQHF
>TRBD1|NA|TRBV27|TRBJ1-1
TGTGCCAGCAGTTGGAACACAGGGGTTAACACTGAAGCTTTCTTT
CASSWNTGVNTEAFF
>TRBD1|NA|TRBV28|TRBJ2-7
TGTGCCAGCAGTTTACGAGGGACGATGGACAGGGGGTCCTACGAGCAGTACTTC
CASSLRGTMDRGSYEQYF
>TRBD1|NA|TRBV2|TRBJ1-5
TGTGCCAGCAGCCGAGAACCGGGACAGGGGACCAGGGCCCAGCATTTT
CASSREPGQGTRAQHF
>NA|NA|TRBV10-3|TRBJ2-3
TGTGCCATCAGTCTTTTATTGGCAACAGATACGCAGTATTTT
CAISLLLATDTQYF
>TRBD1|NA|TRBV15|TRBJ1-1
TGTGCCACCAGCCGGGGACAGGGAGTTTTTTCGTACACTGAAGCTTTCTTT
CATSRGQGVFSYTEAFF
>TRBD1|NA|TRBV5-1|TRBJ1-4
TGCGCCAGCAGCTCGGGAGGGACAGGGGAGGAAAAACTGTTTTTT
CASSSGGTGEEKLFF
>NA|NA|TRBV5-5|TRBJ2-7
TGTGCCAGCAGCTCGAATGCCGGGGGTGCCTACGAGCAGTACTTC
CASSSNAGGAYEQYF
>TRBD1|NA|TRBV7-9|TRBJ1-2
TGTGCCAGCAGCTTAGTACCGGTGGACAGGGGCGGGGGCTACACCTTC
CASSLVPVDRGGGYTF
>TRBD1|NA|TRBV7-2|TRBJ1-5
TGTGCCAGCAGCAGGGGGCGGGGAGGGAGCAATCAGCCCCAGCATTTT
CASSRGRGGSNQPQHF
>NA|NA|TRBV15|TRBJ1-1
TGTGCCACCAGCAGAGATATGACAGTACCAACTGAAGCTTTCTTT
CATSRDMTVPTEAFF
>TRBD1|NA|TRBV6-5|TRBJ1-6
TGTGCCAGCAGTTATAGGGGACAGTATAATTCACCCCTCCACTTT
CASSYRGQYNSPLHF
>TRBD1|NA|TRBV6-5|TRBJ1-5
TGTGCCAGCAGTTACACCCCTGACAGGGGACAGCCCCAGCATTTT
CASSYTPDRGQPQHF
>NA|NA|TRBV4-3|TRBJ1-3
TGCGCCAGCAGCCAAGATGCGGGGGCTCGGGGAAACACCATATATTTT
CASSQDAGARGNTIYF
>NA|NA|TRBV5-1|TRBJ2-5
TGCGCCAGCAGCAAGAATACAGGGAGTCAAGAGACCCAGTACTTC
CASSKNTGSQETQYF
>TRBD1|NA|TRBV6-1|TRBJ1-2
TGTGCCAGCGTCCTTTTGGGACAGCGATACTATGGCTACACCTTC
CASVLLGQRYYGYTF
>NA|NA|TRBV4-2|TRBJ1-1
TGTGCCAGCAGCCAAGATCACAGGGATGGCATGAACACTGAAGCTTTCTTT
CASSQDHRDGMNTEAFF
>NA|NA|TRBV28|TRBJ1-1
TGTGCCAGCCTAAAAGGAAACACTGAAGCTTTCTTT
CASLKGNTEAFF
>NA|NA|TRBV7-2|TRBJ2-7
TGTGCCAGCAGCTTAGGATGGGGCCACAACTACGAGCAGTACTTC
CASSLGWGHNYEQYF
>TRBD2|NA|TRBV7-2|TRBJ2-3
TGTGCCAGCAGCTCACCCGTAGCGGGGGTGAGTACAGATACGCAGTATTTT
CASSSPVAGVSTDTQYF